Below, one T cell receptor beta chain is given with its context. The antigen it binds to is not known. It has no much larger one-base neighbor in the sample; base qualities were not kept. This entry comes from a study of T cell repertoires in MIS-A myocarditis (dated 2022 in TCRdb). TCRbeta CDR3 regions were amplified with the immunoSEQ bias-controlled multiplex PCR and sequenced at high throughput. The published analysis was carried out like this. The immunoSEQ vendor pipeline collapsed and filtered the CDR3 sequences so that the abundance and frequency of each unique TCRbeta CDR3 could be quantified. CD-HIT clustered dominant CDR3 amino acid sequences with SARS-CoV-2-specific ImmuneCODE TCRbeta sequences at a 90% global sequence identity threshold. A clone was classed as hyperexpanded at a frequency of 0.1 to 1 and as large at a frequency of 0.01 to 0.1. The CDR3 amino acid sequences and the V and J gene assignments of the dominant clones were confirmed with MiXCR. The R stringdist package was used to compute Levenshtein distances between the patient clonotypes and the ImmuneCODE hits. TCRdb obtained this table from immuneACCESS and retained in-frame rearrangements with V and J assigned. These tables miss some clones; where compared with another copy, unresolved V genes account for less than half of the shortfall, and the remainder is unexplained. The DNA was the basis for D and trimming; V, J and clone size are from that table. The sample table holds roughly 12,000 clones, of which 65% to 90% were seen once. The leading ten clones occupy roughly 28% of the sample.

The QIAamp DNA FFPE kit was used to extract genomic DNA from formalin-fixed paraffin-embedded autopsy tissue. The TCR comes from a young man with fulminant myocarditis from multisystem inflammatory syndrome in adults (MIS-A) after COVID-19. Sequences were obtained from right ventricle heart tissue obtained at autopsy. The cell subset or site label for this specimen denotes: cardiac tissue sample (left or right ventricle, interventricular septum, or pericardium).

CDR3 protein: CASSLTAAEKKLFF. The DNA sequence is TGCGCCAGCAGCTTGACGGCAGCAGAGAAGAAACTGTTTTTT. The rearrangement joined TRBV5-1 to TRBJ1-4; the D gene cannot be named for sure. V is pared back by 1 base and J by 11 bases, with 15 bases lying between the germline termini. The CDR3 starts with the cysteine, ends with the phenylalanine, and has 14 residues. Only CDR3 DNA is held: 42 bases, read in frame from base 1. As encoded in the germline V gene, CDR1 is SGHRS while CDR2 is YFSETQ.